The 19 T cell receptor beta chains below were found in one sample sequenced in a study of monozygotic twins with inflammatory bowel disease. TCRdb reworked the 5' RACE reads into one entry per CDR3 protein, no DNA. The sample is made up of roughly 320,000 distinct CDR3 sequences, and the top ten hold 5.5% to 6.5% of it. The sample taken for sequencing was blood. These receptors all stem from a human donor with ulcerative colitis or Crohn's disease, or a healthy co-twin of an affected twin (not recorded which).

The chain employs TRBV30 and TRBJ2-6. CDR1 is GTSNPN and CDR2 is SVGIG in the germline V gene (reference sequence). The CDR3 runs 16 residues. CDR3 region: CAWSLFFEAGANVLTF.

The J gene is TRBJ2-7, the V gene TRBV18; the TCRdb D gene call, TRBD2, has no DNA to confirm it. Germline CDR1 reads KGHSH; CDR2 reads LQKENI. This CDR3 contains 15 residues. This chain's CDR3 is CASSPGLQGSNEQYF.

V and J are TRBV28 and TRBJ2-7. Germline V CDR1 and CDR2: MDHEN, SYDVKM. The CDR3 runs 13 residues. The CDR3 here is CASRKQGTYEQYF.

This chain's CDR3 is CASSRPSEETQYF. The gene calls are TRBV21-1 and TRBJ2-5; absent DNA, TCRdb's TRBD1 call cannot be checked. TRBV21-1 is a known pseudogene. The CDR3 length is 13 residues.

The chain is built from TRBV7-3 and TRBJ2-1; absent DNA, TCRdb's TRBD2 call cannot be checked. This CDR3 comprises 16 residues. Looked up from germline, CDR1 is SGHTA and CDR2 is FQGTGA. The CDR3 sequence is CASSLKAGGLYNEQFF.

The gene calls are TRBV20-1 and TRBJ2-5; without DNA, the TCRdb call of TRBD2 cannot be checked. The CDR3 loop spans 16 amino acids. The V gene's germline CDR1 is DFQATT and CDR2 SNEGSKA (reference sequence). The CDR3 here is CSARDLRGVLKETQYF.

The CDR3 sequence: CASSLDWSRTDTQYF. The chain has TRBV7-6 and TRBJ2-3; TCRdb's D call of TRBD2 is untestable without DNA. CDR1 and CDR2 from the germline V gene are SGHVS and FNYEAQ. The CDR3 runs 15 residues.

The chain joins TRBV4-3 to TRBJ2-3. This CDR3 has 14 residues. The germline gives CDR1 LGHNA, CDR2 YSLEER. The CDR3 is CASSHQERTDTQYF.

The CDR3 loop reads CASSQDTGLDSEVQYF. V gene TRBV3-1 combines with J gene TRBJ2-7; the D gene TCRdb calls, TRBD1, cannot be checked with no DNA. This CDR3 spans 16 amino acids. CDR1 is LGHDT, CDR2 YNNKEL, per germline (reference sequence).

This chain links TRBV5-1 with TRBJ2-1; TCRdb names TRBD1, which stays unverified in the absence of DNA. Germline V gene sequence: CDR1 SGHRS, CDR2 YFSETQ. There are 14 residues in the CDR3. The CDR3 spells CASSLVAGSNEQFF.

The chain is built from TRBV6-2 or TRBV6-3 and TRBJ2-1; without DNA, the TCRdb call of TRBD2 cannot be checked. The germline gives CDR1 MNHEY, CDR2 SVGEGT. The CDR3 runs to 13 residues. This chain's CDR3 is CASTASGSNEQFF.

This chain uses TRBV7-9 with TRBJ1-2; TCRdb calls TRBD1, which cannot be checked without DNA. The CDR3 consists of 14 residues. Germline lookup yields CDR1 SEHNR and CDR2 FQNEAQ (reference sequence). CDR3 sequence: CASSLDRARNGYTF.

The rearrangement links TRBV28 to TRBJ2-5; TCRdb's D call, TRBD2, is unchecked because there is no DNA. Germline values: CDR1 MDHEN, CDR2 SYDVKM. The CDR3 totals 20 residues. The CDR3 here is CASSYPSVSGTSGSWETQYF.

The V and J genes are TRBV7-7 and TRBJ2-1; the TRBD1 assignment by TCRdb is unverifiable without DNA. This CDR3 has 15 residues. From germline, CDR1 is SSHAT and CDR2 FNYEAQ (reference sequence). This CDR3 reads CASSSKQGAYNEQFF. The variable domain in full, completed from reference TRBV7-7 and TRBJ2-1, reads GAGVSQSPRYKVTKRGQDVTLRCDPISSHATLYWYQQALGQGPEFLTYFNYEAQPDKSGLPSDRFSAERPEGSISTLTIQRTEQRDSAMYRCASSSKQGAYNEQFFGPGTRLTVL.

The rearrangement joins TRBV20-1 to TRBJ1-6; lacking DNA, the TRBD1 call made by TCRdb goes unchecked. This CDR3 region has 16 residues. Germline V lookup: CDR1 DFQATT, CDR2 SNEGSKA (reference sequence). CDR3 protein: CSARDLGGAVNSPLHF.

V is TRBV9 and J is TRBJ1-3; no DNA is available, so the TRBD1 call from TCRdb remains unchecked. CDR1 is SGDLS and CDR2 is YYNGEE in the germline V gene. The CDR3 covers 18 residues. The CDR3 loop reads CASSRTPDRDLGGNTIYF.

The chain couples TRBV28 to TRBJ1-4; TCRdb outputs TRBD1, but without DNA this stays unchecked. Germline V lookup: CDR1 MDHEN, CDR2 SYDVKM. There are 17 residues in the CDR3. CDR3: CASRRTGGKATNEKLFF. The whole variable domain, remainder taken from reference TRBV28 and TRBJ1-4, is DVKVTQSSRYLVKRTGEKVFLECVQDMDHENMFWYRQDPGLGLRLIYFSYDVKMKEKGDIPEGYSVSREKKERFSLILESASTNQTSMYLCASRRTGGKATNEKLFFGSGTQLSVL.

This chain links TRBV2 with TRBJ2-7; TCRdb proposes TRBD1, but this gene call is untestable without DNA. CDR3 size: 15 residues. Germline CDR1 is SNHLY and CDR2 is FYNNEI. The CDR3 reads CASNLIGQGSYEQYF.

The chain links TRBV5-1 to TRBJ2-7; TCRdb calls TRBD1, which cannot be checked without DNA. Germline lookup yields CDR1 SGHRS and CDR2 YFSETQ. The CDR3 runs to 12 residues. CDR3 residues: CASTRDNYEQYF.